The 14 T cell receptor beta chains reported below all come from one sample, sequenced in a study of T cell repertoires in cytomegalovirus infection. TCRdb called the reads again in MiXCR, with one record for every CDR3 protein. The sample yields about 130,000 distinct CDR3 sequences, 7% to 10% seen once. Source material: PBMCs. The origin of the receptors is a human donor in good health (CMV status not recorded). Some clones in this sample may be carry-over from other donors' samples.

This clonotype was seen repeatedly, ten times or more. The chain joins TRBV6-5 to TRBJ2-3; 7 bases map to TRBD2. The V gene end was trimmed by 4 bases and the J gene end by 1 base; junction bases not matched to a gene: 8. The CDR3 covers 16 residues. Germline V gene sequence: CDR1 MNHEY, CDR2 SVGAGI. CDR3 amino acids: CASSSQAGSRTDTQYF. CDR3 coding DNA: TGTGCCAGCAGTTCCCAAGCGGGGAGTCGCACAGATACGCAGTATTTT.

This clonotype was counted many times. The chain recombines TRBV12-3 or TRBV12-4 with TRBJ1-2; D is ambiguous. The CDR3 has 12 amino acids. V was clipped by 5 bases and J by 8 bases, with 12 bases between them. The CDR3 DNA sequence: TGTGCCAGCAGTCCCCCCCTGGACGGCTACACCTTC. Protein product: CASSPPLDGYTF.

Notes on this clonotype: At one of its ends the junction is not consistent with the germline gene, which may arise from a read error. This rearrangement joins TRBV5-3 to TRBJ2-1, with TRBD2 matching over 7 bases. TRBV5-3 carries the ORF label, with uncertain function. This CDR3 spans 16 amino acids. This CDR3 reads CASSLSLAASYNEQFF. DNA of the CDR3: TGTGCCAGCAGCTTGTCGCTAGCGGCCTCCTACAATGAGCAGTTCTTC.

This clonotype was seen more than once but under ten times. The J gene is TRBJ1-4, the V gene TRBV2; 9 positions match TRBD1. This CDR3 is 15 amino acids long. The V gene end was trimmed by 3 bases and the J gene end by 14 bases; junction bases not matched to a gene: 13. Germline CDR1 is SNHLY and CDR2 is FYNNEI. CDR3 sequence (DNA): TGTGCCAGCAGTGACCTCCCGGGACAGGGCGACCCGCTGTTTTTT. Amino acids: CASSDLPGQGDPLFF.

This clonotype was counted many times. The chain carries TRBV7-6 and TRBJ2-2, with D possibly being TRBD2 (6 bases). Germline V lookup: CDR1 SGHVS, CDR2 FNYEAQ. The V end was cut by 7 bases, the J end by 5 bases, with 11 bases between. This CDR3 has 13 residues. The chain's CDR3 is CASTLGSTGELFF. DNA for the CDR3: TGTGCCAGCACCCTCGGGAGTACCGGGGAGCTGTTTTTT. Drawing the rest from reference TRBV7-6 and TRBJ2-2, the complete variable domain is GAGVSQSPRYKVTKRGQDVALRCDPISGHVSLYWYRQALGQGPEFLTYFNYEAQQDKSGLPNDRFSAERPEGSISTLTIQRTEQRDSAMYRCASTLGSTGELFFGEGSRLTVL.

This clonotype was seen many times. This rearrangement joins TRBV10-3 to TRBJ2-3, with 10 nucleotides matching TRBD1. The CDR3 is 15 residues long. The germline CDR1 and CDR2 sequences are ENHRY and SYGVKD. After removal of 6 bases from V and 6 bases from J, the junction contained 9 bases not matched to a gene. As DNA, the CDR3 is TGTGCCATCAGAGAGACAGGGGGCGACGGGGATACGCAGTATTTT. It yields the protein CAIRETGGDGDTQYF.

This clonotype was detected once. Since the CDR3 does not end with the conserved phenylalanine or tryptophan, this likely comes from a read error. V usage is TRBV7-2 and J usage is TRBJ2-7, with D perhaps being TRBD1 or TRBD2 (5 bases each). The ends were cut back, 0 bases at V and 6 bases at J, with 12 bases in the middle. This CDR3 comprises 14 residues. Germline-derived CDR1 and CDR2 are SGHTA and FQGNSA. CDR3 residues: CASSLAGEPFEQYS. For the CDR3, the DNA is TGTGCCAGCAGCTTAGCGGGGGAGCCCTTCGAGCAGTACTCC.

The CDR3 loop reads CSARDSSRNQPQHF. CDR3 nucleotides: TGCAGTGCTAGAGATTCATCCAGGAATCAGCCCCAGCATTTT. The rearrangement uses TRBV20-1 and TRBJ1-5, with unresolved D. CDR3 length equals 14 residues. V lost 0 bases and J 4 bases, leaving 10 bases between the germline ends. Germline CDR1 reads DFQATT; CDR2 reads SNEGSKA (reference sequence).

This clonotype was counted ten times or more. The chain recombines TRBV28 with TRBJ1-2; tentative D call: TRBD1 (5 bases). The V end was cut by 11 bases, the J end by 2 bases, with 12 bases between. Germline-derived CDR1 and CDR2 are MDHEN and SYDVKM. This CDR3 contains 12 residues. The CDR3 loop reads CAVTGLNYGYTF. In DNA, the CDR3 is TGTGCCGTGACGGGACTGAACTATGGCTACACCTTC.

The sample holds many counts of this clonotype. The V call is TRBV7-9, the J call TRBJ2-7, with D possibly TRBD2 on 5 matching bases. This CDR3 is built from 19 residues. Germline CDR1 and CDR2: SEHNR and FQNEAQ (reference sequence). V was trimmed by 3 bases and J by 0 bases, leaving 24 bases between them. The CDR3 loop reads CASSFERYDWRSISYEQYF. Written as DNA, the CDR3 is TGTGCCAGCAGCTTCGAACGTTACGATTGGAGGAGTATCTCCTACGAGCAGTACTTC.

The J gene is TRBJ2-2, the V gene TRBV2; D not resolved. Germline CDR1 reads SNHLY; CDR2 reads FYNNEI. The length of the CDR3 is 15 residues. Trimming stripped 2 bases from V and 0 bases from J, with 7 bases between. Written as DNA, the CDR3 is TGTGCCAGCAGTGAACTGAGGTCGAACACCGGGGAGCTGTTTTTT. This translates into CASSELRSNTGELFF.

This clonotype was seen a handful of times. The rearrangement links TRBV7-9 to TRBJ1-2; 7 nucleotides line up with TRBD1. Germline-derived CDR1 and CDR2 are SEHNR and FQNEAQ (reference sequence). This CDR3 region has 15 residues. Trimming removed 1 base from V and 0 bases from J; junction bases left unmatched: 2. DNA of the CDR3: TGTGCCAGCAGCTTAGATGGGACAGCTAACTATGGCTACACCTTC. Protein sequence: CASSLDGTANYGYTF.

This clonotype was seen at least ten times. This chain uses TRBV2 with TRBJ2-7; D not resolved. The ends were cut back, 0 bases at V and 1 base at J, with 1 base in the middle. Germline-derived CDR1 and CDR2 are SNHLY and FYNNEI. This CDR3 is 12 amino acids long. The CDR3, as DNA: TGTGCCAGCAGTGAAGCTTCCTACGAGCAGTACTTC. Its protein is CASSEASYEQYF.

In this sample, this clonotype turned up many times. The chain combines TRBV20-1 with TRBJ1-1; 9 bases are a match to TRBD1. Germline V gene sequence: CDR1 DFQATT, CDR2 SNEGSKA (reference sequence). Losses at the gene ends were 0 bases for V and 5 bases for J; bases not matched to a gene: 7. The length of the CDR3 is 15 residues. CDR3 bases: TGCAGTGCTAGAGATCCCACAGGGGGCCGGACTGAAGCTTTCTTT. Its protein is CSARDPTGGRTEAFF.